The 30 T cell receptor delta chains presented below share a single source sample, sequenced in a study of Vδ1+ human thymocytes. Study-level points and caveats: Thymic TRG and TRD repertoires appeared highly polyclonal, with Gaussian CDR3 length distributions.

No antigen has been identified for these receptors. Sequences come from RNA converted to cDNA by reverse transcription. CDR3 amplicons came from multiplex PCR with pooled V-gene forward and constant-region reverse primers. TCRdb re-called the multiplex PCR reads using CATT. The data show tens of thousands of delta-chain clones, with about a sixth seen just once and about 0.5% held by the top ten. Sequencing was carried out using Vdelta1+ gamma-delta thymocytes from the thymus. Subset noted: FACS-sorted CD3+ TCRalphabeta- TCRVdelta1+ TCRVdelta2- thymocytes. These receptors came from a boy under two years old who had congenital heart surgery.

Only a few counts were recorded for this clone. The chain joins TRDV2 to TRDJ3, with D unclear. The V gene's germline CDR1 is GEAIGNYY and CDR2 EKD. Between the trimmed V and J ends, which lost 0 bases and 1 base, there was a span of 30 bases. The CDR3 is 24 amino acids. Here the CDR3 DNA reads TGTGCCTGTGACACCGTGAAAGGGTCCACTCTAGGACGGGTTTTATCCTGGGACACCCGACAGATGTTTTTC. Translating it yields CACDTVKGSTLGRVLSWDTRQMFF.

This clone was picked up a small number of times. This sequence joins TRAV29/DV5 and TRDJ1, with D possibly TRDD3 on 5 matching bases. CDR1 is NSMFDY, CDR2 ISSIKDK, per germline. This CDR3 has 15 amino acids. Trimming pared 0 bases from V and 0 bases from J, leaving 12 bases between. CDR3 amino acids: CAASERGVYTDKLIF. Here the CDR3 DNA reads TGTGCAGCAAGCGAACGGGGGGTGTACACCGATAAACTCATCTTT. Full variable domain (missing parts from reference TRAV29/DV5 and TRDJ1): DQQVKQNSPSLSVQEGRISILNCDYTNSMFDYFLWYKKYPAEGPTFLISISSIKDKNEDGRFTVFLNKSAKHLSLHIVPSQPGDSAVYFCAASERGVYTDKLIFGKGTRVTVEP.

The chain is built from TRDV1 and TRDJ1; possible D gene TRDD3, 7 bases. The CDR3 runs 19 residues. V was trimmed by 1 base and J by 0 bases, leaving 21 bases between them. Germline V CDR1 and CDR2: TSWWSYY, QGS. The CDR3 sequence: CALGERASYWGSYTDKLIF. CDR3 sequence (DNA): TGTGCTCTTGGGGAACGTGCGTCCTACTGGGGATCCTACACCGATAAACTCATCTTT.

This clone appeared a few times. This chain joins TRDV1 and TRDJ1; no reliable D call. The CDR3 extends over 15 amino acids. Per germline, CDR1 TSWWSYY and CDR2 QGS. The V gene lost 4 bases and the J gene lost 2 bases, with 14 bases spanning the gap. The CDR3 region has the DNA TGTGCTCTTGGGGGCAACTGCGGTAAAACCGATAAACTCATCTTT. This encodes CALGGNCGKTDKLIF.

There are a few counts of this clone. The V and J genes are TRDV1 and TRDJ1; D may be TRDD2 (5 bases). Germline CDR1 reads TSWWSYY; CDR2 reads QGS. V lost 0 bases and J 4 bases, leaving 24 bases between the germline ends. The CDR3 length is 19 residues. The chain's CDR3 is CALGELPFCSNCLYDKLIF. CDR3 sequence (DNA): TGTGCTCTTGGGGAACTCCCCTTCTGTTCCAACTGCCTCTACGATAAACTCATCTTT.

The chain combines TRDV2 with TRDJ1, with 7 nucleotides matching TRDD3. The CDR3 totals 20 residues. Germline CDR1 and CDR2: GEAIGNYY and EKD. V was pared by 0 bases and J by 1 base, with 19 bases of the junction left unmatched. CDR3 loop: CACDTYREVLGVSPTDKLIF. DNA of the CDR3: TGTGCCTGTGACACCTATCGGGAGGTGCTGGGGGTTAGTCCCACCGATAAACTCATCTTT.

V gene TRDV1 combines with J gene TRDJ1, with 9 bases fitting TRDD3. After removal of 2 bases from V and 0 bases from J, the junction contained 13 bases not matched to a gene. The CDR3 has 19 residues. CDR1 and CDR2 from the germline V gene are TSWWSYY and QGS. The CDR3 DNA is TGTGCTCTTGGGGAATCTGACCTCTGGGGGATCCCGTACACCGATAAACTCATCTTT. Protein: CALGESDLWGIPYTDKLIF.

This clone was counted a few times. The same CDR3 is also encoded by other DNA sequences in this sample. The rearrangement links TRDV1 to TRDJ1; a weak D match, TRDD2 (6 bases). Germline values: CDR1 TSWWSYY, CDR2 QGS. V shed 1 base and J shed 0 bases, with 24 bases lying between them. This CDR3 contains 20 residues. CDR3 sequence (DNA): TGTGCTCTTGGGGAACCCTCCTACCATCGGGAAGCGTCGTACACCGATAAACTCATCTTT. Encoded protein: CALGEPSYHREASYTDKLIF.

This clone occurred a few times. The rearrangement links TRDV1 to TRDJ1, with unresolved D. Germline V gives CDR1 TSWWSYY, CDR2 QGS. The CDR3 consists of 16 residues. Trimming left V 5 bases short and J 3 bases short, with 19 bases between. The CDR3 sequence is CALGKRSRPRADKLIF. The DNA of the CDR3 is TGTGCTCTTGGGAAACGGTCCCGACCTAGGGCCGATAAACTCATCTTT.

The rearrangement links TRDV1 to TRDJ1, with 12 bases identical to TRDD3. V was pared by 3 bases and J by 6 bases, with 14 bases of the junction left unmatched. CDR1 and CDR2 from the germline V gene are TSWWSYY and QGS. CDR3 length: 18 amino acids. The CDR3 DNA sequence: TGTGCTCTTGGGGATTCGTTGGCCTCTGGGGGATACGCGAATAAACTCATCTTT. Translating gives CALGDSLASGGYANKLIF.

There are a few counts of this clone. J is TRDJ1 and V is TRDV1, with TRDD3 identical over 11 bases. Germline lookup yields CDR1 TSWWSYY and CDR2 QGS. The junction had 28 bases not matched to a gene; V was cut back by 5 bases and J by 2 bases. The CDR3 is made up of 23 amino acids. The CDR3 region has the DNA TGTGCTCTTGGGACAGGTGCCCGGGCTCCCCCCCTCTACTGGGGGATAACGACCGATAAACTCATCTTT. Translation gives CALGTGARAPPLYWGITTDKLIF.

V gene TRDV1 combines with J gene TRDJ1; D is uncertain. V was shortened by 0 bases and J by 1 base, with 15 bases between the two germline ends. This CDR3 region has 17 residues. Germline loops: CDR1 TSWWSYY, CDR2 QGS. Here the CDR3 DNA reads TGTGCTCTTGGGGAACTGGAGACCCTGGTTTGCACCGATAAACTCATCTTT. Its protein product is CALGELETLVCTDKLIF.

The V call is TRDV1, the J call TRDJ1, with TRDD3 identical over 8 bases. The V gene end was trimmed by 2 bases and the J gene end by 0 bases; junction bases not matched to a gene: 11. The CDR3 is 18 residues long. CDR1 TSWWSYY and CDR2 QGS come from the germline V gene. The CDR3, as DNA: TGTGCTCTTGGGGAAGGCGCTTACTGGGGGTCCCACACCGATAAACTCATCTTT. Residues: CALGEGAYWGSHTDKLIF.

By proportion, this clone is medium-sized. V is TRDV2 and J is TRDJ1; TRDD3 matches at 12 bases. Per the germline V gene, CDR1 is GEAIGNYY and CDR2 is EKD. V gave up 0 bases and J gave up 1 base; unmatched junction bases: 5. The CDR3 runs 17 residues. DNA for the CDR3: TGTGCCTGTGACACCATTACTGGGGGATACCGCACCGATAAACTCATCTTT. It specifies CACDTITGGYRTDKLIF.

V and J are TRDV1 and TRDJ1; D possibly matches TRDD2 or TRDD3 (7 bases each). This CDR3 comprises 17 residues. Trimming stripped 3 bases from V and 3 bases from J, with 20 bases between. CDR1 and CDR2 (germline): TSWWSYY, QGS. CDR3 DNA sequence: TGTGCTCTTGGGGACCTTTCCTACGGGGGGATCTCCGATAAACTCATCTTT. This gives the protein CALGDLSYGGISDKLIF.

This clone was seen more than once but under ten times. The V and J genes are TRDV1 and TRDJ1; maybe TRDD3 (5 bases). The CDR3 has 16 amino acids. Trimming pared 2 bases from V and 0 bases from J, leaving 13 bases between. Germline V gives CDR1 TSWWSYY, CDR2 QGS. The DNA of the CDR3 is TGTGCTCTTGGGGAAGGCCGGCTGGGATACACCGATAAACTCATCTTT. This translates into CALGEGRLGYTDKLIF.

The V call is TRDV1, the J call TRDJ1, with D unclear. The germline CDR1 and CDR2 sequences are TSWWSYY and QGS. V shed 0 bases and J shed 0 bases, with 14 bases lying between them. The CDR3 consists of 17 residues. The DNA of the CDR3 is TGTGCTCTTGGGGAACTCTACCTAGTGGTGTACACCGATAAACTCATCTTT. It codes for CALGELYLVVYTDKLIF.

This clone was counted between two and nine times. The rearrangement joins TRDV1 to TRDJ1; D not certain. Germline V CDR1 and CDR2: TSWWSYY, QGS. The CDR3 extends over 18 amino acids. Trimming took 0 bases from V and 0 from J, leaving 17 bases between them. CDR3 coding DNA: TGTGCTCTTGGGGAACTAGGATTTCCGACCTGTGACACCGATAAACTCATCTTT. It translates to CALGELGFPTCDTDKLIF.

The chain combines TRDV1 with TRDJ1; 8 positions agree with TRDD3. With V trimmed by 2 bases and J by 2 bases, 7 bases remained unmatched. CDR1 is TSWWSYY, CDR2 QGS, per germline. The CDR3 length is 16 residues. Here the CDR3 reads CALGERYWGLTDKLIF. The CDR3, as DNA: TGTGCTCTTGGGGAAAGGTACTGGGGGCTTACCGATAAACTCATCTTT.

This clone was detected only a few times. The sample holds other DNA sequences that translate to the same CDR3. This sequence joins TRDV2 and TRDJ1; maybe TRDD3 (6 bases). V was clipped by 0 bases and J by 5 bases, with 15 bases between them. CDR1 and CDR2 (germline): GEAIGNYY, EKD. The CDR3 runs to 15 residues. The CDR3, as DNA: TGTGCCTGTGACACCTGGGGGCCGCTTACTGATAAACTCATCTTT. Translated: CACDTWGPLTDKLIF.

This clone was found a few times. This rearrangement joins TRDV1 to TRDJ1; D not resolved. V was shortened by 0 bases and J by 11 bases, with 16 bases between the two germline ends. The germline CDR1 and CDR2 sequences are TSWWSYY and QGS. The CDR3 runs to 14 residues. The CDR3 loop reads CALGELVSHQGLIF. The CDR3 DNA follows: TGTGCTCTTGGGGAACTCGTTTCCCATCAGGGGCTCATCTTT.

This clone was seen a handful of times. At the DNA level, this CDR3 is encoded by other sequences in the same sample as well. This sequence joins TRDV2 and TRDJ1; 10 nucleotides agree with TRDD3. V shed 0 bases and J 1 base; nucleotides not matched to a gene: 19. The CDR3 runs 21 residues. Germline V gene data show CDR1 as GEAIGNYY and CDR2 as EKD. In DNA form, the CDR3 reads TGTGCCTGTGACACCCGAAGTACTGGGGGATCGCATGTTAGCTTCACCGATAAACTCATCTTT. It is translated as CACDTRSTGGSHVSFTDKLIF.

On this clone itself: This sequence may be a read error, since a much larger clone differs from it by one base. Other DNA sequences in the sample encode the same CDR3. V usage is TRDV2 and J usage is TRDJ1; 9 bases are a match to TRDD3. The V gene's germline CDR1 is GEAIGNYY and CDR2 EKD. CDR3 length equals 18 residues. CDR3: CACDWEILGDRNTDKLIF. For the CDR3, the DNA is TGTGCCTGTGATTGGGAAATACTGGGGGACCGTAACACCGATAAACTTATCTTT.

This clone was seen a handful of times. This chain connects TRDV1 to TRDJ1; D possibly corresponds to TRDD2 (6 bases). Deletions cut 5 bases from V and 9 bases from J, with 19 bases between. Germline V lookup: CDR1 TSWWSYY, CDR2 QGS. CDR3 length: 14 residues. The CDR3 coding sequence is TGTGCTCTTGGGTCCTACCATGTCCGATTACAACTCATCTTT. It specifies CALGSYHVRLQLIF.

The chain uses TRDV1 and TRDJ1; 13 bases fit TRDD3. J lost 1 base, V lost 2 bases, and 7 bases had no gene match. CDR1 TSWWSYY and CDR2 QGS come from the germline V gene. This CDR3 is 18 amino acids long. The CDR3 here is CALGEGVLGDTGTDKLIF. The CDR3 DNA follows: TGTGCTCTTGGGGAAGGCGTACTGGGGGATACGGGCACCGATAAACTCATCTTT.

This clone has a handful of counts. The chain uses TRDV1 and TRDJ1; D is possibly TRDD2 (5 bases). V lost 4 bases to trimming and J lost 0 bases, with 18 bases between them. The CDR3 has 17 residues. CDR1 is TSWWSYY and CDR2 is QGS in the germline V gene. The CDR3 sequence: CALGVYFPPPYTDKLIF. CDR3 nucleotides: TGTGCTCTTGGGGTATACTTTCCTCCTCCGTACACCGATAAACTCATCTTT.

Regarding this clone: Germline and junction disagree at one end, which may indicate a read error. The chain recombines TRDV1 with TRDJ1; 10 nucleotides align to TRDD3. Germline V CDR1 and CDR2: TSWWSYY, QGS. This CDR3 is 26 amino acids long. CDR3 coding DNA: TGTGCTTTTGGGGAACTAGGTCCTCTCCCGTACGTACTGGGGGATCCCGGGAGGTGCCACACCGATAAACTCATCTTT. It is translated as CAFGELGPLPYVLGDPGRCHTDKLIF.

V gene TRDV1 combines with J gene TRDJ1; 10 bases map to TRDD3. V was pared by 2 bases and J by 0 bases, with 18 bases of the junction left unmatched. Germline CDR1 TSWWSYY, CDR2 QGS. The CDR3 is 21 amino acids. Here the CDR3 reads CALGEEFGLILGDPYTDKLIF. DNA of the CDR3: TGTGCTCTTGGGGAAGAGTTCGGCCTCATACTGGGGGATCCTTACACCGATAAACTCATCTTT.

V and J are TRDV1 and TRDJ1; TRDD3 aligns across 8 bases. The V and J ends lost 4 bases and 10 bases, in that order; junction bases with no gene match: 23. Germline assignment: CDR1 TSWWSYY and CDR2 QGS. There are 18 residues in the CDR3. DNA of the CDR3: TGTGCTCTTGGGGGTTGGTTCAGGGGGATAAGAGGGGCAGAGGGACTCATCTTT. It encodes CALGGWFRGIRGAEGLIF.

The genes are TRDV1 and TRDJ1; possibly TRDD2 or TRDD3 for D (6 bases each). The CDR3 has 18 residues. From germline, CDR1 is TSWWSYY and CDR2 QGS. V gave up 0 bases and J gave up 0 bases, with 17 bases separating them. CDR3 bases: TGTGCTCTTGGGGAACTTTATCCTACGGCTGGGGACACCGATAAACTCATCTTT. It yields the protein CALGELYPTAGDTDKLIF.